A single sample gave rise to the 2 T cell receptor beta chains below, sequenced in a study of blood T cell repertoires in COVID-19. Measured with immunoSEQ multiplex PCR; TCRdb has only the in-frame clones, and not every one. The repertoire consists of under 35,000 clones, with roughly four fifths occurring once and the leading ten covering 25%. The specimen was peripheral blood. The receptor source for this set is a man in his 70s with active COVID-19.

The gene calls are TRBV2 and TRBJ2-7; 7 bases are a match to TRBD2. The length of the CDR3 is 14 residues. Germline V gene sequence: CDR1 SNHLY, CDR2 FYNNEI. V lost 8 bases to trimming and J lost 2 bases; unmatched junction nucleotides: 9. The CDR3, as DNA: TGTGCCAGCCACCCCGGGGGGAGGACCTACGAGCAGTACTTC. Its protein is CASHPGGRTYEQYF.

This clone appeared a few times. V is TRBV2 and J is TRBJ2-5, with D possibly matching TRBD1 (6 bases). Trimming removed 3 bases from V and 5 bases from J, with 13 bases in between. The CDR3 loop spans 14 amino acids. Germline-derived CDR1 and CDR2 are SNHLY and FYNNEI. For the CDR3, the DNA is TGTGCCAGCAGTGATCTCGTGGGGGCGGAGACCCAGTACTTC. Encoded protein: CASSDLVGAETQYF.